Each of the 9 T cell receptor beta chains below was sequenced from the same sample in a study of cytomegalovirus exposure and HLA in healthy donors. The PCR ran on 60 Vbeta and 13 Jbeta primers. Sequencing used immunoSEQ multiplex PCR; TCRdb keeps in-frame clones, though not all of them. The table includes approximately 150,000 clones, 77% detected once. Specimen: PBMCs. The receptors were gathered from a woman aged 25 to 39 in good health and CMV-seropositive.

The chain recombines TRBV30 with TRBJ1-4; a weak D match, TRBD1 (5 bases). This CDR3 contains 15 residues. The germline V gene encodes CDR1 GTSNPN and CDR2 SVGIG (reference sequence). V shed 0 bases and J shed 6 bases, with 14 bases lying between them. The CDR3 sequence is CAWSVQAQGDEKLFF. In nucleotides, the CDR3 is TGTGCCTGGAGTGTACAGGCGCAAGGAGATGAAAAACTGTTTTTT.

The gene calls are TRBV2 and TRBJ2-7; 7 bases agree with TRBD2. Germline V CDR1 and CDR2: SNHLY, FYNNEI. This CDR3 contains 14 residues. V shed 11 bases and J 2 bases; nucleotides not matched to a gene: 12. The CDR3 region has the DNA TGTGCCCACCGCGGAACTAGCGCAGCCTACGAGCAGTACTTC. It is translated as CAHRGTSAAYEQYF.

J is TRBJ1-1 and V is TRBV30; the D gene is possibly TRBD1 (6 bases). CDR1 is GTSNPN and CDR2 is SVGIG in the germline V gene (reference sequence). CDR3 length equals 12 residues. V lost 0 bases and J lost 6, with 8 bases in between. CDR3 sequence (DNA): TGTGCCTGGAGTGTACAGGGAGCTGAAGCTTTCTTT. This codes for CAWSVQGAEAFF.

This clone occurred once. The chain uses TRBV2 and TRBJ2-5; the D gene is possibly TRBD1 (6 bases). Trimming took off 1 base at V and 2 bases at J, with 8 bases between the two ends. CDR1 and CDR2 from the germline V gene are SNHLY and FYNNEI. This CDR3 is 14 amino acids long. DNA of the CDR3: TGTGCCAGCAGTGAAGTGACAGGTCAAGAGACCCAGTACTTC. As protein: CASSEVTGQETQYF. The complete variable domain, with remaining parts taken from reference TRBV2 and TRBJ2-5, reads EPEVTQTPSHQVTQMGQEVILRCVPISNHLYFYWYRQILGQKVEFLVSFYNNEISEKSEIFDDQFSVERPDGSNFTLKIRSTKLEDSAMYFCASSEVTGQETQYFGPGTRLLVL.

The chain links TRBV9 to TRBJ2-5, with D uncertain. CDR1 is SGDLS and CDR2 is YYNGEE in the germline V gene. This CDR3 is built from 15 residues. Trimming removed 0 bases from V and 1 base from J, with 10 bases in between. The DNA of the CDR3 is TGTGCCAGCAGCGTAGGGCCTGTCAGCCAAGAGACCCAGTACTTC. Amino acids: CASSVGPVSQETQYF.

V gene TRBV11-2 combines with J gene TRBJ1-1; D gene ambiguous. Germline values: CDR1 SGHAT, CDR2 FQNNGV. This CDR3 is built from 13 residues. Trimming removed 1 base from V and 4 bases from J, with 7 bases in between. The CDR3 DNA reads TGTGCCAGCAGCTTAGTGGGAGGCACTGAAGCTTTCTTT. The encoded protein is CASSLVGGTEAFF.

This clone was recorded only once. The rearrangement joins TRBV7-2 to TRBJ1-5; 9 bases are a match to TRBD1. CDR3 length equals 15 residues. Per germline, CDR1 SGHTA and CDR2 FQGNSA. The V segment lost 1 base and the J segment 5 bases; nucleotides outside the gene matches: 3. The CDR3, as DNA: TGTGCCAGCAGCTTAGGGGGACAGGGCCATCAGCCCCAGCATTTT. Its translation is CASSLGGQGHQPQHF.

This sequence joins TRBV11-2 and TRBJ2-4, with D possibly matching TRBD2 (5 bases). Per germline, CDR1 SGHAT and CDR2 FQNNGV. The CDR3 contains 13 residues. The V end lost 6 bases, the J end lost 9 bases, and 15 bases lay between the germline ends. The CDR3 region has the DNA TGTGCCAGCAGGCAACTAGTCGAGGGCATTCAGTACTTC. Protein sequence: CASRQLVEGIQYF. Combining the CDR3 with reference TRBV11-2 and TRBJ2-4 gives the whole variable domain EAGVAQSPRYKIIEKRQSVAFWCNPISGHATLYWYQQILGQGPKLLIQFQNNGVVDDSQLPKDRFSAERLKGVDSTLKIQPAKLEDSAVYLCASRQLVEGIQYFGAGTRLSVL.

The V call is TRBV4-1, the J call TRBJ1-2; TRBD1 matches 7 bases. J gave up 4 bases and V 2 bases, and 7 bases lay outside the gene matches. Germline V lookup: CDR1 MGHRA, CDR2 YSYEKL. The CDR3 runs 15 residues. The CDR3 bases are TGCGCCAGCAGCCAACGGACGGGACAGCTCTATGGCTACACCTTC. It specifies CASSQRTGQLYGYTF.